The rows below give T cell receptor beta chains drawn from one sample of a study of shared clonotypes between healthy human individuals. The assay was immunoSEQ multiplex PCR, and TCRdb's table has in-frame clones only and misses some. The table has under 2,500,000 clones, about 94% seen once; the top ten hold over 0.1%. Material for sequencing was naive CD4+ T cells sorted from blood. The receptors here all came from a man between 18 and 29 years old in good health. The CDR3 runs from the conserved cysteine through the conserved F or W.

>TRBV7-9
CASSYLPGTGRYEQYF
>TRBV28
CASSTHPRGIHNEQFF
>TRBV18
CASSPLGQGQQYF
>TRBV29-1
CSVEDPGEGYTF
>TRBV11-3
CAISPVSGANVLTF
>TRBV11-1
CASSFSRFNYGYTF
>TRBV5-1
CASSLDLGKKLFF
>TRBV6-5
CASSSTSTASYEQYF
>TRBV2
CASNGLAGPVDTQYF
>TRBV6-5
CASRPGTDYGYTF
>TRBV5-1
CASNRGPDEKLFF
>TRBV5-1
CASNLMGGLNEQFF